This T cell receptor (beta chain) was documented in a study of T cell responses to AZD1222 COVID-19 vaccine. V shed 5 bases and J 5 bases; nucleotides not matched to a gene: 3. Per germline, CDR1 MDHEN and CDR2 SYDVKM. The CDR3 sequence is 13 residues long. As regards this clone: Its specificity is unknown.

Study results and limitations: Clonal diversity was possibly underestimated, and the donors were mostly white British, with more females.

Repertoires were generated with immunoSEQ multiplex PCR, while TCRdb's copy carries only in-frame clones and drops some. The sample contains about 140,000 clones, 85% to 95% of which appear only once. Source: peripheral blood, taken 28 days after the second AZD1222 dose. The receptor was isolated from an adult who received the AZD1222 COVID-19 vaccine. The gene calls are TRBV28 and TRBJ2-7; 10 bases align to TRBD1. CDR3 sequence (DNA): TGTGCCAGCAGTCCCGGACAGGGGGACGAGCAGTACTTC. It yields the protein CASSPGQGDEQYF.